This is a list of T cell receptor beta chains from one sample in a study of blood T cell repertoires in COVID-19. TCRdb keeps only in-frame clones here, not all; method: immunoSEQ multiplex PCR. Counted here are a few hundred thousand clones, approximately 90% occurring once; the ten biggest clones make up approximately 2%. Material: peripheral blood. Receptors were obtained from a young man with active or convalescent COVID-19. CDR3s include the opening cysteine and the closing phenylalanine or tryptophan. The D gene is left open where the match is weak. The size of a clone is reported for some rows only, either as once, few or many, or as a class for expanded clones.

clone_size: .; v_call: TRBV18; d_call: .; j_call: TRBJ1-3; cdr3_nt: TGTGCCAGCTCACCGGGGGCATCCTCTGGAAACACCATATATTTT; cdr3_aa: CASSPGASSGNTIYF
clone_size: .; v_call: TRBV7-2; d_call: .; j_call: TRBJ2-5; cdr3_nt: TGTGCCAGCAGCCCATCCAATAGCCAAGAGACCCAGTACTTC; cdr3_aa: CASSPSNSQETQYF
clone_size: .; v_call: TRBV28; d_call: .; j_call: TRBJ2-7; cdr3_nt: TGTGCCAGCAGTTTATCAGGGCTGGACGAGCAGTACTTC; cdr3_aa: CASSLSGLDEQYF
clone_size: once; v_call: TRBV3-1/TRBV3-2; d_call: .; j_call: TRBJ1-3; cdr3_nt: TGTGCCAGCAGCCAAGTTTTTGACTTCTCTGGAAACACCATATATTTT; cdr3_aa: CASSQVFDFSGNTIYF
clone_size: .; v_call: TRBV5-4; d_call: TRBD1; j_call: TRBJ2-3; cdr3_nt: TGTGCCAGCAGCTTGGCCTGGACAGGCCAGGATACGCAGTATTTT; cdr3_aa: CASSLAWTGQDTQYF
clone_size: .; v_call: TRBV19; d_call: .; j_call: TRBJ1-1; cdr3_nt: TGTGCCAGTGGGGCTTGGCAGGAGTCGAACACTGAAGCTTTCTTT; cdr3_aa: CASGAWQESNTEAFF
clone_size: .; v_call: TRBV9; d_call: .; j_call: TRBJ2-5; cdr3_nt: TGTGCCAGCAGCGTAGGGGAGGTGGAGACGAGTGGAGAGACCCAGTACTTC; cdr3_aa: CASSVGEVETSGETQYF
clone_size: .; v_call: TRBV15; d_call: .; j_call: TRBJ2-3; cdr3_nt: TGTGCCACCAGCAGAGTCCCGACAGATACGCAGTATTTT; cdr3_aa: CATSRVPTDTQYF
clone_size: .; v_call: TRBV19; d_call: TRBD1; j_call: TRBJ1-6; cdr3_nt: TGTGCCAGTAGTATCCAGGGGACAGGGGTTTCACCCCTCCACTTT; cdr3_aa: CASSIQGTGVSPLHF
clone_size: few; v_call: TRBV7-4; d_call: TRBD1; j_call: TRBJ1-5; cdr3_nt: TGTGCCAGCAGCTTAGCACCCCGGGACAGGCTAATTATGTCCCAGCATTTT; cdr3_aa: CASSLAPRDRLIMSQHF
clone_size: .; v_call: TRBV9; d_call: TRBD2; j_call: TRBJ2-2; cdr3_nt: TGTGCCAGCAGCGTAGCTCCAGCGGGGGGAACGAACACCGGGGAGCTGTTTTTT; cdr3_aa: CASSVAPAGGTNTGELFF
clone_size: .; v_call: TRBV5-8; d_call: TRBD1; j_call: TRBJ2-7; cdr3_nt: TGTGCCAGCAGCTTCTATATTGGACAGGGGGACTACGAGCAGTACTTC; cdr3_aa: CASSFYIGQGDYEQYF
clone_size: few; v_call: TRBV2; d_call: TRBD2; j_call: TRBJ2-1; cdr3_nt: TGTGCCAGCAGTGAGACTAGCGGGAGCCTTAATGAGCAGTTCTTC; cdr3_aa: CASSETSGSLNEQFF
clone_size: once; v_call: TRBV28; d_call: .; j_call: TRBJ1-4; cdr3_nt: TGTGCCAGCAGTTTTGTTTCGGCAACTAATGAAAAACTGTTTTTT; cdr3_aa: CASSFVSATNEKLFF
clone_size: once; v_call: TRBV29-1; d_call: TRBD2; j_call: TRBJ2-1; cdr3_nt: TGCAGCGCTGGGAGGGAGCACAATGAGCAGTTCTTC; cdr3_aa: CSAGREHNEQFF
clone_size: .; v_call: TRBV19; d_call: TRBD2; j_call: TRBJ2-3; cdr3_nt: TGTGCCAGTAGTCTCCGTAGCGGGGGGGAGACAGATACGCAGTATTTT; cdr3_aa: CASSLRSGGETDTQYF
clone_size: .; v_call: TRBV5-1; d_call: TRBD2; j_call: TRBJ2-5; cdr3_nt: TGCGCCAGCAGCTTGGGACTAGCGGGGGGACCCCAAGAGACCCAGTACTTC; cdr3_aa: CASSLGLAGGPQETQYF
clone_size: .; v_call: TRBV19; d_call: TRBD1; j_call: TRBJ1-2; cdr3_nt: TGTGCCAGTAGTATAAAGGGGGCGGACTATGGCTACACCTTC; cdr3_aa: CASSIKGADYGYTF
clone_size: .; v_call: TRBV13; d_call: TRBD2; j_call: TRBJ2-3; cdr3_nt: TGTGCCAGCAGCCAGACTAGCGGGGGGCCTACAGATACGCAGTATTTT; cdr3_aa: CASSQTSGGPTDTQYF
clone_size: .; v_call: TRBV24-1; d_call: .; j_call: TRBJ1-2; cdr3_nt: TGTGCCACCAGTGATTTCCAGGTTAACTATGGCTACACCTTC; cdr3_aa: CATSDFQVNYGYTF
clone_size: .; v_call: TRBV12-2; d_call: .; j_call: TRBJ1-2; cdr3_nt: TGTGCAAGTCGCTCTGCGCCAGGTTACTATGGCTACACCTTC; cdr3_aa: CASRSAPGYYGYTF
clone_size: .; v_call: TRBV4-1; d_call: .; j_call: TRBJ1-5; cdr3_nt: TGCGCCAGCAGCCAAGGACTGACTAAGGGGCCCCAGCATTTT; cdr3_aa: CASSQGLTKGPQHF
clone_size: .; v_call: TRBV5-6; d_call: .; j_call: TRBJ2-7; cdr3_nt: TGTGCCAGCAGCTTGACAGGTGGCTACTCCTACGAGCAGTACTTC; cdr3_aa: CASSLTGGYSYEQYF
clone_size: .; v_call: TRBV7-6; d_call: TRBD1; j_call: TRBJ1-1; cdr3_nt: TGTGCCAGCATGGACAGGGAGGGAGGCACTGAAGCTTTCTTT; cdr3_aa: CASMDREGGTEAFF
clone_size: .; v_call: TRBV29-1; d_call: TRBD2; j_call: TRBJ2-1; cdr3_nt: TGCAGCGTCAGGACTAGCGGGTCTCACAATGAGCAGTTCTTC; cdr3_aa: CSVRTSGSHNEQFF
clone_size: .; v_call: TRBV11-1; d_call: TRBD2; j_call: TRBJ2-1; cdr3_nt: TGTGCCAGCAGCCAATTCGGGACTAGCGGGAGTAATGAGCAGTTCTTC; cdr3_aa: CASSQFGTSGSNEQFF
clone_size: .; v_call: TRBV11-3; d_call: TRBD2; j_call: TRBJ2-3; cdr3_nt: TGTGCCAGCAGCTTAAGCGGGGGGGCCGGAGATACGCAGTATTTT; cdr3_aa: CASSLSGGAGDTQYF
clone_size: .; v_call: TRBV5-5; d_call: TRBD1; j_call: TRBJ1-1; cdr3_nt: TGTGCCAGCAGCTTGTATCCGACAGGGGGCGGAACTGAAGCTTTCTTT; cdr3_aa: CASSLYPTGGGTEAFF
clone_size: .; v_call: TRBV4-1; d_call: TRBD2; j_call: TRBJ2-1; cdr3_nt: TGCGCCAGCAGCCAGGAGACTAGCGCCGCCTACAATGAGCAGTTCTTC; cdr3_aa: CASSQETSAAYNEQFF
clone_size: once; v_call: TRBV15; d_call: .; j_call: TRBJ2-2; cdr3_nt: TGTGCCACCAGCGCCCCAAATCCTAACGTCCTACCGAACACCGGGGAGCTGTTTTTT; cdr3_aa: CATSAPNPNVLPNTGELFF
clone_size: .; v_call: TRBV7-9; d_call: TRBD1; j_call: TRBJ1-6; cdr3_nt: TGTGCCAGCAGCTCGACAGGGGGATCACCCCTCCACTTT; cdr3_aa: CASSSTGGSPLHF
clone_size: .; v_call: TRBV19; d_call: .; j_call: TRBJ2-7; cdr3_nt: TGTGCCAGTAGTCCCAGGGTGGCCTACGAGCAGTACTTC; cdr3_aa: CASSPRVAYEQYF
clone_size: .; v_call: TRBV4-1; d_call: TRBD1; j_call: TRBJ2-7; cdr3_nt: TGCGCCAGCAGCCAAGATATGGTCCAGGGGGCGTTGTACGAGCAGTACTTC; cdr3_aa: CASSQDMVQGALYEQYF
clone_size: .; v_call: TRBV9; d_call: .; j_call: TRBJ1-4; cdr3_nt: TGTGCCAGCAGCGTCAGAGGACAGCCGAATGAAAAACTGTTTTTT; cdr3_aa: CASSVRGQPNEKLFF
clone_size: .; v_call: TRBV19; d_call: TRBD2; j_call: TRBJ2-7; cdr3_nt: TGTGCCAGTAGTACCTCGGGACTAGTTAAGGAGCAGTACTTC; cdr3_aa: CASSTSGLVKEQYF
clone_size: .; v_call: TRBV5-1; d_call: .; j_call: TRBJ2-7; cdr3_nt: TGCGCCAGCAGCCGTAATGGCGGTTCCTACGAGCAGTACTTC; cdr3_aa: CASSRNGGSYEQYF
clone_size: .; v_call: TRBV9; d_call: TRBD2; j_call: TRBJ2-3; cdr3_nt: TGTGCCAGCAGCGTACGACTAGCGGTCACAGATACGCAGTATTTT; cdr3_aa: CASSVRLAVTDTQYF
clone_size: .; v_call: TRBV18; d_call: .; j_call: TRBJ1-5; cdr3_nt: TGTGCCAGCTCACCTTCCAGGGGCAATCAGCCCCAGCATTTT; cdr3_aa: CASSPSRGNQPQHF
clone_size: .; v_call: TRBV27; d_call: .; j_call: TRBJ1-1; cdr3_nt: TGTGCCAGCAGTTACCTTCGGACGGGGGTAGAAGCTTTCTTT; cdr3_aa: CASSYLRTGVEAFF
clone_size: .; v_call: TRBV15; d_call: TRBD2; j_call: TRBJ2-3; cdr3_nt: TGTGCCACCAGCAGAGCAGCGGGGGGACCAACCTCCGGCACAGATACGCAGTATTTT; cdr3_aa: CATSRAAGGPTSGTDTQYF
clone_size: .; v_call: TRBV6-6; d_call: .; j_call: TRBJ1-1; cdr3_nt: TGTGCCAGCAGTCGACAACGGGGCACTGAAGCTTTCTTT; cdr3_aa: CASSRQRGTEAFF
clone_size: few; v_call: TRBV5-4; d_call: TRBD1; j_call: TRBJ1-1; cdr3_nt: TGTGCCAGCAGCCGATACGGGACAGGGATTAGGATGAACACTGAAGCTTTCTTT; cdr3_aa: CASSRYGTGIRMNTEAFF
clone_size: .; v_call: TRBV6-1; d_call: .; j_call: TRBJ1-1; cdr3_nt: TGTGCCAGCAGTGAGCTTTGGGGGGGCGCGTACACTGAAGCTTTCTTT; cdr3_aa: CASSELWGGAYTEAFF
clone_size: .; v_call: TRBV5-6; d_call: TRBD1; j_call: TRBJ2-1; cdr3_nt: TGTGCCAGCAGCCGTCGGACAGGTTCTTACAATGAGCAGTTCTTC; cdr3_aa: CASSRRTGSYNEQFF
clone_size: .; v_call: TRBV5-1; d_call: TRBD2; j_call: TRBJ2-2; cdr3_nt: TGCGCCAGCAGCGAGATAGCGGGAGGTCGAACCGGGGAGCTGTTTTTT; cdr3_aa: CASSEIAGGRTGELFF
clone_size: few; v_call: TRBV29-1; d_call: .; j_call: TRBJ1-2; cdr3_nt: TGCAGCGTTGAGACAGTAAACTATGGCTACACCTTC; cdr3_aa: CSVETVNYGYTF
clone_size: .; v_call: TRBV2; d_call: .; j_call: TRBJ1-5; cdr3_nt: TGTGCCAGCGGGGGGGAGAGCAATCAGCCCCAGCATTTT; cdr3_aa: CASGGESNQPQHF
clone_size: .; v_call: TRBV7-9; d_call: TRBD2; j_call: TRBJ2-1; cdr3_nt: TGTGCCAGCCGGACTAGCGAGAACAATGAGCAGTTCTTC; cdr3_aa: CASRTSENNEQFF
clone_size: .; v_call: TRBV19; d_call: TRBD2; j_call: TRBJ2-1; cdr3_nt: TGTGCCAGTAGTATCTTAGGTGGGGGGGGAAACAATGAGCAGTTCTTC; cdr3_aa: CASSILGGGGNNEQFF
clone_size: .; v_call: TRBV4-1; d_call: .; j_call: TRBJ2-7; cdr3_nt: TGCGCCAGCAGCCAAGGGGGGGTCTCCTACGAGCAGTACTTC; cdr3_aa: CASSQGGVSYEQYF
clone_size: .; v_call: TRBV27; d_call: .; j_call: TRBJ1-2; cdr3_nt: TGTGCCAGCAGTTTTGACAGGTTAGGGGGCTACACCTTC; cdr3_aa: CASSFDRLGGYTF
clone_size: .; v_call: TRBV27; d_call: TRBD1; j_call: TRBJ1-5; cdr3_nt: TGTGCCAGCAGTTTACTGGGCAGGGGGCCCAGCAATCAGCCCCAGCATTTT; cdr3_aa: CASSLLGRGPSNQPQHF
clone_size: .; v_call: TRBV10-3; d_call: TRBD2; j_call: TRBJ2-2; cdr3_nt: TGTGCCATCAGTGAACCAGCTAGCGGGAGGCCGACCGGGGAGCTGTTTTTT; cdr3_aa: CAISEPASGRPTGELFF
clone_size: .; v_call: TRBV24-1; d_call: TRBD1; j_call: TRBJ2-1; cdr3_nt: TGTGCCACCAGTGACCCACAGGGGGCCTCCTACAATGAGCAGTTCTTC; cdr3_aa: CATSDPQGASYNEQFF
clone_size: .; v_call: TRBV5-8; d_call: TRBD1; j_call: TRBJ1-1; cdr3_nt: TGTGCCGGGACAGGTGGCACTGAAGCTTTCTTT; cdr3_aa: CAGTGGTEAFF
clone_size: .; v_call: TRBV19; d_call: TRBD2; j_call: TRBJ2-1; cdr3_nt: TGTGCCAGTAGTGTACTAACTAGCGGGGTATACAATGAGCAGTTCTTC; cdr3_aa: CASSVLTSGVYNEQFF
clone_size: .; v_call: TRBV4-3; d_call: TRBD2; j_call: TRBJ2-3; cdr3_nt: TGCGCCAGCAGCCAAGGGCCGGCGGGGGAGACAGATACGCAGTATTTT; cdr3_aa: CASSQGPAGETDTQYF